Listed here are 19 T cell receptor beta chains from one sample, sequenced in a study of T cell responses to AZD1222 COVID-19 vaccine. Sequencing used immunoSEQ multiplex PCR; TCRdb keeps in-frame clones, though not all of them. The sample has over 95,000 clones, roughly 88% seen once; the top ten hold 2.5% to 3.5%. The sample in question was peripheral blood, obtained on day 0 of AZD1222 vaccination. Receptors originate from an adult in good health.

The CDR3 DNA is TGCGCCAGCAGCCAAGATGACCTTCTCCCCGGGACGGTTGGTGAGCAGTTCTTC. This sequence encodes CASSQDDLLPGTVGEQFF. The chain uses TRBV4-1 and TRBJ2-1; possibly TRBD1 or TRBD2 for D (5 bases each). CDR1 is MGHRA, CDR2 YSYEKL, per germline. The CDR3 is 18 amino acids. V lost 0 bases and J lost 9, with 24 bases in between.

The chain is built from TRBV7-2 and TRBJ1-1, with D tentatively TRBD1 (6 bases). From germline, CDR1 is SGHTA and CDR2 FQGNSA. The V gene lost 1 base and the J gene lost 4 bases, with 7 bases spanning the gap. The CDR3 runs to 13 residues. The CDR3 coding sequence is TGTGCCAGCAGCTTAGAGACAGGCACTGAAGCTTTCTTT. Its protein is CASSLETGTEAFF.

The V call is TRBV5-1, the J call TRBJ1-1, with D unresolved. Trimming took 0 bases from V and 1 from J, leaving 4 bases between them. Germline CDR1 SGHRS, CDR2 YFSETQ. CDR3 length: 13 amino acids. The CDR3 DNA is TGCGCCAGCAGCTTGGTCTCGAACACTGAAGCTTTCTTT. Its protein product is CASSLVSNTEAFF. The full variable domain, in which reference TRBV5-1 and TRBJ1-1 provide the parts outside the CDR3, is KAGVTQTPRYLIKTRGQQVTLSCSPISGHRSVSWYQQTPGQGLQFLFEYFSETQRNKGNFPGRFSGRQFSNSRSEMNVSTLELGDSALYLCASSLVSNTEAFFGQGTRLTVV.

The CDR3 spells CASSQGTGGFETQYF. CDR3 DNA sequence: TGTGCCAGCAGCCAAGGGACAGGGGGCTTTGAGACCCAGTACTTC. The chain uses TRBV4-2 and TRBJ2-5; 11 nucleotides line up with TRBD1. The ends lost 1 base at V and 5 bases at J; junction bases unmatched: 3. Germline CDR1 LGHNA, CDR2 YNFKEQ. This CDR3 region has 15 residues.

This chain connects TRBV28 to TRBJ2-2; 8 bases match TRBD2. Germline values: CDR1 MDHEN, CDR2 SYDVKM. The CDR3 is 17 residues long. V shed 7 bases and J 1 base; nucleotides not matched to a gene: 11. In DNA, the CDR3 is TGTGCCAGCATGTTCACAGCGGGACTAGGGAACACCGGGGAGCTGTTTTTT. The encoded protein is CASMFTAGLGNTGELFF. The whole variable domain, filled in from reference TRBV28 and TRBJ2-2, reads DVKVTQSSRYLVKRTGEKVFLECVQDMDHENMFWYRQDPGLGLRLIYFSYDVKMKEKGDIPEGYSVSREKKERFSLILESASTNQTSMYLCASMFTAGLGNTGELFFGEGSRLTVL.

The chain combines TRBV27 with TRBJ2-3; D uncertain. V lost 10 bases and J 0 bases, leaving 20 bases between the germline ends. The germline CDR1 and CDR2 sequences are MNHEY and SMNVEV (reference sequence). The CDR3 runs 16 residues. The CDR3 DNA is TGTGCCATGCTTGGGCGCGGATCAGCTAGCACAGATACGCAGTATTTT. Protein: CAMLGRGSASTDTQYF.

The genes are TRBV29-1 and TRBJ1-1, with 11 bases identical to TRBD1. With V trimmed by 5 bases and J by 12 bases, 17 bases remained unmatched. Germline V gives CDR1 SQVTM, CDR2 ANQGSEA. CDR3 length: 15 residues. The CDR3 nucleotides are TGCAGCGTTCGTCCAGGAAGGGACAGGGGGGTAGGTCCTTTCTTT. This gives the protein CSVRPGRDRGVGPFF.

This sequence joins TRBV7-2 and TRBJ2-1, with 12 bases matching TRBD2. Germline V gene data show CDR1 as SGHTA and CDR2 as FQGNSA. V lost 3 bases to trimming and J lost 6 bases; unmatched junction nucleotides: 0. The CDR3 consists of 14 residues. CDR3 amino acids: CASSLGLAGNEQFF. In DNA, the CDR3 is TGTGCCAGCAGCTTGGGACTAGCGGGCAATGAGCAGTTCTTC.

This chain links TRBV19 with TRBJ1-5, with D tentatively TRBD1 (6 bases). The germline V gene encodes CDR1 LNHDA and CDR2 SQIVND (reference sequence). There are 15 residues in the CDR3. Deletions cut 7 bases from V and 0 bases from J, with 13 bases between. The CDR3: CASTTDSASNQPQHF. CDR3 DNA sequence: TGTGCCAGTACTACGGACAGCGCTAGCAATCAGCCCCAGCATTTT.

The gene calls are TRBV4-1 and TRBJ2-1; D might be TRBD2 (5 bases). Germline CDR1 MGHRA, CDR2 YSYEKL. V gave up 2 bases and J gave up 4 bases, with 21 bases separating them. The CDR3 extends over 18 amino acids. The CDR3 region is CASSQYHQSGGKYNEQFF. CDR3 nucleotides: TGCGCCAGCAGCCAATATCACCAAAGCGGAGGAAAATACAATGAGCAGTTCTTC.

The V gene is TRBV7-5, the J gene TRBJ1-5. TRBV7-5 corresponds to a pseudogene. The CDR3 sequence is 15 residues long. The CDR3 region is CARSSLAGKSQPQHF. CDR3 DNA sequence: TGTGCCAGAAGCTCATTGGCGGGAAAAAGTCAGCCCCAGCATTTT.

The genes are TRBV30 and TRBJ1-2, with D hard to call. The germline V gene encodes CDR1 GTSNPN and CDR2 SVGIG (reference sequence). The CDR3 is 14 amino acids. V lost 4 bases to trimming and J lost 3 bases, with 15 bases between them. The CDR3 nucleotides are TGTGCCTGGATCCCCCCCGAGGTGGACTATGGCTACACCTTC. It encodes CAWIPPEVDYGYTF.

The chain couples TRBV6-1 to TRBJ1-5; D uncertain. CDR3 length: 15 residues. V was clipped by 0 bases and J by 3 bases, with 9 bases between them. Germline V lookup: CDR1 MNHNS, CDR2 SASEGT. CDR3 in amino acids: CASSEAGGYNQPQHF. Written as DNA, the CDR3 is TGTGCCAGCAGTGAAGCAGGAGGTTACAATCAGCCCCAGCATTTT.

This clone appeared a few times. The chain couples TRBV2 to TRBJ1-2; D not resolved. Trimming cost V 7 bases and J 0 bases, with 12 bases left between them. Germline V CDR1 and CDR2: SNHLY, FYNNEI. The CDR3 covers 14 residues. CDR3 amino acids: CASTGRMTNYGYTF. In nucleotides, the CDR3 is TGTGCCAGCACCGGGAGAATGACTAACTATGGCTACACCTTC.

This rearrangement joins TRBV7-9 to TRBJ2-7; TRBD2 agrees at 8 bases. V was pared by 1 base and J by 1 base, with 6 bases of the junction left unmatched. CDR1 and CDR2 from the germline V gene are SEHNR and FQNEAQ (reference sequence). The CDR3 spans 16 residues. CDR3 bases: TGTGCCAGCAGCTTAGTAAGCGGGAGAAGTTCCTACGAGCAGTACTTC. Amino acid sequence: CASSLVSGRSSYEQYF.

The chain joins TRBV11-2 to TRBJ2-3, with 11 nucleotides matching TRBD1. With V trimmed by 5 bases and J by 1 base, 8 bases remained unmatched. This CDR3 region has 17 residues. Germline CDR1 SGHAT, CDR2 FQNNGV. Here the CDR3 DNA reads TGTGCCAGCAGCCCAACCGGGACAGGGGGAGGCACAGATACGCAGTATTTT. This encodes CASSPTGTGGGTDTQYF.

CDR3 loop: CASSSSGTGSNEKLFF. Written as DNA, the CDR3 is TGTGCCAGCAGCTCTTCCGGGACAGGGTCTAATGAAAAACTGTTTTTT. The chain employs TRBV28 and TRBJ1-4; 9 positions agree with TRBD1. Trimming took 6 bases from V and 3 from J; bases not matched to a gene: 8. Germline loops: CDR1 MDHEN, CDR2 SYDVKM. The CDR3 covers 16 residues.

This clone turned up a few times. This chain links TRBV4-1 with TRBJ2-2, with D tentatively TRBD1 (6 bases). Germline CDR1 and CDR2: MGHRA and YSYEKL. The V and J ends lost 3 bases and 5 bases respectively, with 25 bases between them. The CDR3 contains 19 residues. The CDR3 region is CASSHEDLRGYTGTGELFF. CDR3 DNA sequence: TGCGCCAGCAGCCACGAGGACTTGAGGGGGTACACAGGGACCGGGGAGCTGTTTTTT.

The chain is built from TRBV10-3 and TRBJ1-2; D call uncertain. V lost 0 bases to trimming and J lost 5 bases, with 10 bases between them. Per germline, CDR1 ENHRY and CDR2 SYGVKD. The CDR3 loop spans 14 amino acids. The CDR3 is CAISESSVRYGYTF. As DNA, the CDR3 is TGTGCCATCAGTGAGTCCAGCGTACGTTATGGCTACACCTTC.